The clone carrying this T cell receptor beta chain has at least ten counts. Authors of the study amplified TCR beta CDR3 regions from RNA transcripts. A set of HTBI primers served as the primers for a first-round RT-PCR of the TCR CDR3. TCRdb used MiXCR to reprocess the multiplex PCR reads, holding one entry per CDR3 protein. The table lists 200,000 to 250,000 distinct CDR3 sequences, about a sixth of them singletons, with 28% in the top ten. This specimen comes from a study of T cells in Graves' hyperthyroidism and ophthalmopathy. Germline values: CDR1 SGHAT, CDR2 FQNNGV. The CDR3 is 15 amino acids. Trimming cost V 5 bases and J 9 bases, with 20 bases left between them.

This sequence originates from a woman aged 18-29 years with Graves' ophthalmopathy. Sequences were obtained from blood. V usage is TRBV11-2 and J usage is TRBJ2-1, with D possibly TRBD2 on 6 matching bases. In DNA form, the CDR3 reads TGTGCCAGCAGCCCCGCTCTGGCGGGATCGGGTGAGCAGTTCTTC. This gives the protein CASSPALAGSGEQFF. The full variable domain, its missing parts supplied by reference TRBV11-2 and TRBJ2-1, is EAGVAQSPRYKIIEKRQSVAFWCNPISGHATLYWYQQILGQGPKLLIQFQNNGVVDDSQLPKDRFSAERLKGVDSTLKIQPAKLEDSAVYLCASSPALAGSGEQFFGPGTRLTVL.